The clone carrying this T cell receptor (beta chain) was found a few times. Its target is not known. Time point defined: patch test 3, about 24 weeks after DPC sensitization. Sample treatment: therapeutic diphenylcyclopropenone sensitization with weekly scalp DPC. The trim removed 5 bases at V and 4 bases at J, leaving 6 bases unmatched. The CDR3 runs to 14 residues. CDR1 is LGHDT and CDR2 is YNNKEL in the germline V gene (reference sequence). TCRdb re-derived calls from the RACE reads in MiXCR, one entry per CDR3 protein. The data contain over 55,000 distinct CDR3 sequences, more than 9.5% of them singletons. This entry belongs to a study of human T cells and chemical hapten exposure. Study observations and caveats: There were significantly more large CDR3 similarity clusters among expanded TCRs than among controls. Once DPC sensitization occurred, TCRs above 1 in 1000 frequency showed no change.

The chain combines TRBV3-1 with TRBJ1-1, with 8 bases identical to TRBD1. The TCR originated in a woman aged 50 to 60 with alopecia areata. Some clones in this sample may be carry-over from other donors' samples. This material consisted of whole blood, taken in connection with sensitization to the hapten diphenylcyclopropenone (DPC). CDR3 sequence (DNA): TGTGCCAGCAGCAAGACAGGGGAGTCCACTGAAGCTTTCTTT. It codes for CASSKTGESTEAFF.